The 17 T cell receptor beta chains below come from one sample, sequenced in a study of blood T cell repertoires in COVID-19. The repertoire was sequenced with immunoSEQ multiplex PCR; TCRdb's copy has only in-frame clones and lacks some. The sample includes 200,000 to 300,000 clones, 87% of them seen just once. Sequences were obtained from peripheral blood. All receptors derive from a woman between 50 and 59 years old with acute or convalescent COVID-19.

The chain uses TRBV13 and TRBJ2-7; 7 nucleotides match TRBD2. Per germline, CDR1 PRHDT and CDR2 FYEKMQ (reference sequence). The CDR3 is 15 residues long. Germline trimming cut 4 bases from V and 3 bases from J; bases unmatched to any gene: 9. Here the CDR3 DNA reads TGTGCCAGCAGCTCCCGGGACTATCGCCTCTACGAGCAGTACTTC. Protein product: CASSSRDYRLYEQYF.

The J gene is TRBJ2-7, the V gene TRBV6-1; 8 nucleotides align to TRBD2. CDR1 and CDR2 (germline): MNHNS, SASEGT. The V and J ends lost 3 bases and 4 bases, in that order; junction bases with no gene match: 8. The CDR3 sequence is 15 residues long. CDR3 coding DNA: TGTGCCAGCAGTGATGACCCGCTAGCGGGTTACGAGCAGTACTTC. Its protein product is CASSDDPLAGYEQYF.

This rearrangement joins TRBV6-1 to TRBJ1-1; 9 bases align to TRBD1. This CDR3 has 14 residues. The germline gives CDR1 MNHNS, CDR2 SASEGT. The junction had 2 bases not matched to a gene; V was cut back by 2 bases and J by 4 bases. Here the CDR3 DNA reads TGTGCCAGCAGTGAACAGGGACAGGGCACTGAAGCTTTCTTT. It translates to CASSEQGQGTEAFF.

The chain combines TRBV5-5 with TRBJ2-5; D uncertain. The CDR3 extends over 12 amino acids. The V and J ends lost 4 bases and 3 bases respectively, with 7 bases between them. Germline CDR1 reads SGHKS; CDR2 reads YYEKEE (reference sequence). The DNA of the CDR3 is TGTGCCAGCAGCCGCCAGAAAGAGACCCAGTACTTC. It codes for CASSRQKETQYF. The full variable domain, its missing parts supplied by reference TRBV5-5 and TRBJ2-5, is DAGVTQSPTHLIKTRGQQVTLRCSPISGHKSVSWYQQVLGQGPQFIFQYYEKEERGRGNFPDRFSARQFPNYSSELNVNALLLGDSALYLCASSRQKETQYFGPGTRLLVL.

The rearrangement uses TRBV28 and TRBJ2-3, with D possibly TRBD2 on 7 matching bases. The V gene's germline CDR1 is MDHEN and CDR2 SYDVKM. The CDR3 is made up of 14 amino acids. The V end lost 5 bases, the J end lost 8 bases, and 17 bases lay between the germline ends. The CDR3 is CASSLQAGAFTQYF. The CDR3 coding sequence is TGTGCCAGCAGTCTCCAGGCGGGGGCCTTTACGCAGTATTTT.

The V and J genes are TRBV9 and TRBJ2-7; 11 bases fit TRBD1. The CDR3 has 15 amino acids. CDR1 and CDR2 (germline): SGDLS, YYNGEE. V lost 3 bases and J lost 4; bases outside the gene matches: 6. CDR3: CASSAGQGARYEQYF. As DNA, the CDR3 is TGTGCCAGCAGCGCCGGACAGGGGGCTAGGTACGAGCAGTACTTC. The full variable domain, rest sourced from reference TRBV9 and TRBJ2-7, is DSGVTQTPKHLITATGQRVTLRCSPRSGDLSVYWYQQSLDQGLQFLIQYYNGEERAKGNILERFSAQQFPDLHSELNLSSLELGDSALYFCASSAGQGARYEQYFGPGTRLTVT.

The chain links TRBV6-5 to TRBJ2-5, with D unresolved. Germline CDR1 is MNHEY and CDR2 is SVGAGI. This CDR3 is 13 amino acids long. Trimming removed 5 bases from V and 3 bases from J, with 10 bases in between. CDR3 nucleotide sequence: TGTGCCAGCAGTCCAAACAATAAAGAGACCCAGTACTTC. It yields the protein CASSPNNKETQYF.

The chain uses TRBV5-6 and TRBJ1-2; 7 bases fit TRBD1. Germline CDR1 and CDR2: SGHDT and YYEEEE. J gave up 0 bases and V 5 bases, and 7 bases lay outside the gene matches. This CDR3 is built from 15 residues. The CDR3 DNA follows: TGTGCCAGCAGTTTTGGGCAGGGGGCTAACTATGGCTACACCTTC. This codes for CASSFGQGANYGYTF.

The J gene is TRBJ1-4, the V gene TRBV7-9, with 9 nucleotides matching TRBD1. Germline V gene data show CDR1 as SEHNR and CDR2 as FQNEAQ (reference sequence). The length of the CDR3 is 15 residues. V dropped 5 bases and J dropped 7; count of bases not matched to a gene: 8. CDR3 sequence (DNA): TGTGCCAGCAGCCAGGGGGTGACAGGGGGTGAAAAACTGTTTTTT. Translation: CASSQGVTGGEKLFF.

V is TRBV9 and J is TRBJ2-1, with TRBD2 matching 7 bases. The CDR3 has 15 residues. J gave up 3 bases and V 0 bases, and 3 bases lay outside the gene matches. CDR1 and CDR2 (germline): SGDLS, YYNGEE. In DNA, the CDR3 is TGTGCCAGCAGCGTAGACTCGGGAGGCTACAATGAGCAGTTCTTC. As protein: CASSVDSGGYNEQFF.

This clone appeared once. The chain employs TRBV2 and TRBJ2-6, with unresolved D. The V end lost 6 bases, the J end lost 0 bases, and 9 bases lay between the germline ends. The CDR3 consists of 15 residues. Germline CDR1 and CDR2: SNHLY and FYNNEI. CDR3 coding DNA: TGTGCCAGCAGAGACACAATCTCTGGGGCCAACGTCCTGACTTTC. Encoded protein: CASRDTISGANVLTF. Looking up the rest from reference TRBV2 and TRBJ2-6 gives the full variable domain: EPEVTQTPSHQVTQMGQEVILRCVPISNHLYFYWYRQILGQKVEFLVSFYNNEISEKSEIFDDQFSVERPDGSNFTLKIRSTKLEDSAMYFCASRDTISGANVLTFGAGSRLTVL.

V usage is TRBV28 and J usage is TRBJ2-7; TRBD1 matches at 12 bases. The junction had 11 bases not matched to a gene; V was cut back by 7 bases and J by 4 bases. The germline gives CDR1 MDHEN, CDR2 SYDVKM. The CDR3 has 16 amino acids. CDR3 residues: CASIPNRDRGRYEQYF. The CDR3 nucleotides are TGTGCCAGCATTCCCAACCGGGACAGGGGGCGATACGAGCAGTACTTC.

This clone was counted once. V is TRBV28 and J is TRBJ1-2; 8 nucleotides line up with TRBD1. V lost 8 bases to trimming and J lost 5 bases; unmatched junction nucleotides: 13. This CDR3 is built from 15 residues. Germline V lookup: CDR1 MDHEN, CDR2 SYDVKM. The CDR3 DNA follows: TGTGCCAGCCGAAACACCGGGACAGGAAATTATGGCTACACCTTC. It translates to CASRNTGTGNYGYTF.

The chain is built from TRBV5-1 and TRBJ1-4, with 10 bases fitting TRBD1. With 2 bases clipped from V and 7 bases from J, the junction kept 5 bases outside the gene matches. The CDR3 runs 15 residues. The germline V gene has CDR1 SGHRS and CDR2 YFSETQ. In DNA, the CDR3 is TGCGCCAGCAGCTTAACCGGGACAGGGGCTGAAAAACTGTTTTTT. Encoded protein: CASSLTGTGAEKLFF.

The rearrangement joins TRBV3-1 (or the pseudogene TRBV3-2) to TRBJ2-2, with 10 bases fitting TRBD2. This CDR3 spans 16 amino acids. Germline-derived CDR1 and CDR2 are LGHDT and YNNKEL (reference sequence). J lost 5 bases, V lost 1 base, and 4 bases had no gene match. The CDR3 loop reads CASSQALAGNTGELFF. The CDR3 DNA is TGTGCCAGCAGCCAAGCACTAGCGGGAAATACCGGGGAGCTGTTTTTT.

The rearrangement joins TRBV3-1 (or the pseudogene TRBV3-2) to TRBJ1-5, with D perhaps TRBD1 (6 bases). The CDR3 covers 17 residues. Germline V gives CDR1 LGHDT, CDR2 YNNKEL (reference sequence). V dropped 1 base and J dropped 0 bases, with 13 bases sitting between them. The CDR3: CASSQGGGSYSNQPQHF. Here the CDR3 DNA reads TGTGCCAGCAGCCAAGGGGGGGGCAGTTATAGCAATCAGCCCCAGCATTTT.

This clone turned up a few times. J is TRBJ1-2 and V is TRBV6-5; D uncertain. Trimming cost V 6 bases and J 1 base, with 12 bases left between them. CDR3 length: 14 amino acids. The V gene's germline CDR1 is MNHEY and CDR2 SVGAGI. CDR3 nucleotide sequence: TGTGCCAGCAGCTATCTTACAGATAACTATGGCTACACCTTC. It specifies CASSYLTDNYGYTF.